Listed below are T cell receptor beta chains from one sample, sequenced in a study of blood T cell repertoires in COVID-19. Method: immunoSEQ multiplex PCR; TCRdb's copy keeps in-frame clones and lacks some. The sample shows about 140,000 clones, 85% to 90% of them seen only once. Sequenced material: peripheral blood. The receptors stem from a man in his forties or fifties with active or convalescent COVID-19. The CDR3 runs from the conserved cysteine through the conserved F or W. The order of the fields is CDR3 protein, V gene.

CDR3: CASSLGRTTYEQYF
V: TRBV5-1

CDR3: CASSLASQNSYNEQFF
V: TRBV7-2

CDR3: CASSHVSPTGELFF
V: TRBV6-2/TRBV6-3

CDR3: CASSPGEAQYF
V: TRBV14

CDR3: CASSPHGQGGWPQHF
V: TRBV18

CDR3: CASSLGSFQPQHF
V: TRBV5-1

CDR3: CAISEGTGGENQPQHF
V: TRBV10-3

CDR3: CASSQSGSNEKLFF
V: TRBV7-9

CDR3: CASSLGRGEKLFF
V: TRBV5-1

CDR3: CSASATLVGELFF
V: TRBV20-1

CDR3: CASSLLHEQFF
V: TRBV27

CDR3: CASSLRGNQPQHF
V: TRBV27

CDR3: CASSFDGEPYNEQFF
V: TRBV5-1

CDR3: CASSQNPGTSGQETQYF
V: TRBV4-2

CDR3: CASSVADSYNSPLHF
V: TRBV9

CDR3: CASSKVNRNSSLYEQFF
V: TRBV21-1

CDR3: CASSFGTGGRYGYTF
V: TRBV27

CDR3: CASSWTGKGQPQHF
V: TRBV19

CDR3: CASSLEEFGTQYF
V: TRBV5-4

CDR3: CASSPGTAKETQYF
V: TRBV18

CDR3: CASSGGGISNQPQHF
V: TRBV2

CDR3: CASRGTEGSPLHF
V: TRBV7-9

CDR3: CASSSYRGRSDTGELFF
V: TRBV19

CDR3: CASSSSFSSGNTIYF
V: TRBV5-1

CDR3: CASSPGGGLAGGSEQFF
V: TRBV9

CDR3: CASSQEGRGDGYTF
V: TRBV4-1

CDR3: CSTQELDTQSDTQYF
V: TRBV29-1

CDR3: CASSLGLMNTEAFF
V: TRBV25-1

CDR3: CASSSSRTGSEKLFF
V: TRBV5-6

CDR3: CASGTGQNTEAFF
V: TRBV10-3

CDR3: CASSPLGQVSYEQYF
V: TRBV5-4

CDR3: CASSVDLATYNEQFF
V: TRBV9

CDR3: CASGSGVLGAEAFF
V: TRBV25-1

CDR3: CASSLFPGQGRSGANVLTF
V: TRBV11-2

CDR3: CASSTSRSHSGETQYF
V: TRBV7-2

CDR3: CASRVTGGAVDTQYF
V: TRBV2

CDR3: CASSLEGVGGNQPQHF
V: TRBV19

CDR3: CASRTQGASSYNEQFF
V: TRBV7-9

CDR3: CASSPRTGRTLNTEAFF
V: TRBV9

CDR3: CASTPGRGEQYF
V: TRBV6-6

CDR3: CASSKDILRTEAFF
V: TRBV7-9

CDR3: CASSQETGDYGYTF
V: TRBV4-3

CDR3: CASSPRTSGRAWGTDTQYF
V: TRBV11-2

CDR3: CASRVAGASYNEQFF
V: TRBV10-2

CDR3: CASSGWRGSSYNEQFF
V: TRBV10-1

CDR3: CASSLTGGFVGYTF
V: TRBV27

CDR3: CASSPTGAHYGYTF
V: TRBV5-4

CDR3: CASSSPWSSEQFF
V: TRBV11-3

CDR3: CASRDRRDGTEAFF
V: TRBV10-1

CDR3: CASSLGQFETQYF
V: TRBV5-8

CDR3: CASSQGQIGEQFF
V: TRBV4-1

CDR3: CASSTGGTREQYF
V: TRBV10-2

CDR3: CASRSGGNQPQHF
V: TRBV28

CDR3: CASSEFGSIGGTQYF
V: TRBV25-1

CDR3: CASSPLGGYSGNEQFF
V: TRBV3-1/TRBV3-2